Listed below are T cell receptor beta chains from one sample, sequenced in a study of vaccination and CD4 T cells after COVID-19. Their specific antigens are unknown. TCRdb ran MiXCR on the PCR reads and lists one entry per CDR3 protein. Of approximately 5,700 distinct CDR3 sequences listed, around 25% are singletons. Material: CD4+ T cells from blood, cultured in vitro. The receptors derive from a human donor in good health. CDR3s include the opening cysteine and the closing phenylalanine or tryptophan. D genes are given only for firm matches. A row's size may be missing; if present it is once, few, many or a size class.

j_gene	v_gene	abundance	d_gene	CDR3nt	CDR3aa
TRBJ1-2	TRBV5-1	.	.	TGCGCCAGCAGACCGGGCGACTATGGCTACACCTTC	CASRPGDYGYTF
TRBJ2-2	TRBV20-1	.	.	TGCAGTGCTAGAGACTCACGGGGGCCCTCGAACACCGGGGAGCTGTTTTTT	CSARDSRGPSNTGELFF
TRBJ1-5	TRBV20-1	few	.	TGCAGTGCTAGAGATCAACCGCAGCCCAATCAGCCCCAGCATTTT	CSARDQPQPNQPQHF
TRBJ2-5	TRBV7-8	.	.	TGTGCCAGCAGCTTAGGATCGGCTACAGGGCATGTAAAGACCCAGTACTTC	CASSLGSATGHVKTQYF
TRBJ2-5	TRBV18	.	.	TGTGCCAGCTCACTAAGCCAGACCCAGTACTTC	CASSLSQTQYF
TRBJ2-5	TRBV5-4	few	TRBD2	TGTGCCAGCAGCCGAGGGACTAGCGGGGAAGAGACCCAGTACTTC	CASSRGTSGEETQYF
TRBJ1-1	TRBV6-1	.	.	TGTGCCAGCAGTGAAGATCCAGGGGTCATCACTGAAGCTTTCTTT	CASSEDPGVITEAFF
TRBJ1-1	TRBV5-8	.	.	TGTGCCAGCAGCTATAGGAATGAAGCTTTCTTT	CASSYRNEAFF
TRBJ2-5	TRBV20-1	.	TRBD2	TGCAGTGCTAGTAGCGGGGGGGCGGGAGAGACCCAGTACTTC	CSASSGGAGETQYF
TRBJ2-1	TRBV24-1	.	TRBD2	TGTGCCACCGCGACTAGCGGCGGCAACAATGAGCAGTTCTTC	CATATSGGNNEQFF
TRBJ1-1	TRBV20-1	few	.	TGCAGTGCTAGAGAACAAGACTTGAACACTGAAGCTTTCTTT	CSAREQDLNTEAFF
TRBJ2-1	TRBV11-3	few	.	TGTGCCAGCAGCTTAGTGGGGGGAGGTGAGCAGTTCTTC	CASSLVGGGEQFF
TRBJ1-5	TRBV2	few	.	TGTGCCAGCAGGGAGGTGTCAGGTAATCAGCCCCAGCATTTT	CASREVSGNQPQHF
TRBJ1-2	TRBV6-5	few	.	TGTGCCAGCAGTTGGGGCGAAACTAACTATGGCTACACCTTC	CASSWGETNYGYTF
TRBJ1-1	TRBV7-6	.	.	TGTGCCAGCAGCCCCACGAAGTTTGAAGCTTTCTTT	CASSPTKFEAFF
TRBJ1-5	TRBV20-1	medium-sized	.	TGCAGTGCTCTTCGGGACGGTTCGTATCCTTATAGCAATCAGCCCCAGCATTTT	CSALRDGSYPYSNQPQHF
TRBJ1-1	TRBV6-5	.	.	TGTGCCAGCAGTTACTCGCGGGGGGCGGAAGCTTTCTTT	CASSYSRGAEAFF
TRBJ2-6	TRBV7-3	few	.	TGTGCCAGCAGCCCCAGGGCTTCCCTCTCTGGGGCCAACGTCCTGACTTTC	CASSPRASLSGANVLTF
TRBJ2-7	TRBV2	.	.	TGTGCCAGCACCCCTCGCCCAGGGTATAACGAGCAGTACTTC	CASTPRPGYNEQYF
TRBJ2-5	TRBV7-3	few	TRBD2	TGTGCCAGCAGCTTATTAGCGGGGGAAGAGACCCAGTACTTC	CASSLLAGEETQYF
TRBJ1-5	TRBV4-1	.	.	TGCGCCAGCAGCCAAGATTGGAATAGCAATCAGCCCCAGCATTTT	CASSQDWNSNQPQHF
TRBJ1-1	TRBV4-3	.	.	TGCGCCAGCAGCGTCAGGACCGTGAACACTGAAGCTTTCTTT	CASSVRTVNTEAFF
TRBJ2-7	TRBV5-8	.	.	TGTGCCAGTGACGGCTACGAGCAGTACTTC	CASDGYEQYF
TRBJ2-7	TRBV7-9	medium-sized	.	TGTGCCAGCACTATCGGTTCGGGGGAGCAGTACTTC	CASTIGSGEQYF
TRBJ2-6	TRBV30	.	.	TGTGCCTGGGCCAGGGCCGGGGCCAACGTCCTGACTTTC	CAWARAGANVLTF
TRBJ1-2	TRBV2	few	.	TGTGCCAGCAGGGCTAACTATGGCTACACCTTC	CASRANYGYTF
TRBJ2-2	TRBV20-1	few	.	TGCAGTGCTGCCAGACAGTTCACCGGGGAGCTGTTTTTT	CSAARQFTGELFF
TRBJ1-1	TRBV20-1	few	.	TGCAGTGCTAGTGCACGCGGGGCGCTGGTCACTGAAGCTTTCTTT	CSASARGALVTEAFF
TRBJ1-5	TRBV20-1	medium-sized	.	TGCAGTGCTAGATTAGCGGGTATTCAGCCCCAGCATTTT	CSARLAGIQPQHF
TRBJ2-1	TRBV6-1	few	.	TGTGCCAGCAGCCGTAATGGGGACAATGAGCAGTTCTTC	CASSRNGDNEQFF
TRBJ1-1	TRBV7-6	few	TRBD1	TGTGCCAGCAGCCAGGGGGGGAGGAAGAACACTGAAGCTTTCTTT	CASSQGGRKNTEAFF
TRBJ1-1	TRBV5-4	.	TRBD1	TGTGCCAGCAGCACCCGCGACAGGGTCAGCACTGAAGCTTTCTTT	CASSTRDRVSTEAFF
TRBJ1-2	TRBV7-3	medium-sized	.	TGTGCCAGCAGTCCCTTCACGGTACAGGCTAACTATGGCTACACCTTC	CASSPFTVQANYGYTF
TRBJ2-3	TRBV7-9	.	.	TGTGCCAGCAGCCGCACAGATACGCAGTATTTT	CASSRTDTQYF
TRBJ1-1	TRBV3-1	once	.	TGTGCCAGCAGCCCGGCCGGGGGTATGACTGAAGCTTTCTTT	CASSPAGGMTEAFF
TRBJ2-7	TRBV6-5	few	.	TGTGCCAGCAGTTACTCGACAGGTTGGTCCTACGAGCAGTACTTC	CASSYSTGWSYEQYF